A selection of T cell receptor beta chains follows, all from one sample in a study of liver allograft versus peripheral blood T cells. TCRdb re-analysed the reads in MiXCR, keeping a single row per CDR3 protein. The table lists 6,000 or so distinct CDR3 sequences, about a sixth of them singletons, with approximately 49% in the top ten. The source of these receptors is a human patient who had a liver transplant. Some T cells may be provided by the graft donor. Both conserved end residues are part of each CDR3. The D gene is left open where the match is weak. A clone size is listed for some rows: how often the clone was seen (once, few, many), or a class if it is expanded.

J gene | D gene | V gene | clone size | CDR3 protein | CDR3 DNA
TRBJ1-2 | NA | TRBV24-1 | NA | CATSEAGYYGYTF | TGTGCCACCAGTGAGGCAGGGTACTATGGCTACACCTTC
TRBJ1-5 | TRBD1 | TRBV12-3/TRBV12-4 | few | CASSLGPGTGGRQPQHF | TGTGCCAGCAGTTTGGGCCCCGGGACAGGGGGTCGCCAGCCCCAGCATTTT
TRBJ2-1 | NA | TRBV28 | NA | CASRPLASSYNEQFF | TGTGCCAGCAGGCCCCTAGCGAGCTCCTACAATGAGCAGTTCTTC
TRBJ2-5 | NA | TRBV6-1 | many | CASSGGGGQETQYF | TGTGCCAGCAGCGGAGGGGGCGGGCAAGAGACCCAGTACTTC
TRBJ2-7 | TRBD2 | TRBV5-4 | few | CASSLGGGSYEQYF | TGTGCCAGCAGCTTGGGGGGGGGGTCCTACGAGCAGTACTTC
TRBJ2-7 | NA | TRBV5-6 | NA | CASSLEAGNTYEQYF | TGTGCCAGCAGCTTGGAGGCAGGGAATACCTACGAGCAGTACTTC
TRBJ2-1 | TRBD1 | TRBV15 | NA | CATSQGQGWDEQFF | TGTGCCACCAGCCAGGGACAGGGATGGGATGAGCAGTTCTTC
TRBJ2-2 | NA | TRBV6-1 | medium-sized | CASSPINTGELFF | TGTGCCAGCAGCCCTATAAACACCGGGGAGCTGTTTTTT
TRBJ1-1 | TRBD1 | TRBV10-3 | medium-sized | CAISESLRQGGTRGEAFF | TGTGCCATCAGTGAGTCCCTCAGACAGGGCGGAACGAGAGGTGAAGCTTTCTTT
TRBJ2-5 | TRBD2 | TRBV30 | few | CAWSVLGGTIQETQYF | TGTGCCTGGAGCGTACTTGGCGGGACTATTCAAGAGACCCAGTACTTC
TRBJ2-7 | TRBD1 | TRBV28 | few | CASSFNARQGSSYEQYF | TGTGCCAGCAGTTTCAATGCCCGACAGGGAAGCTCCTACGAGCAGTACTTC
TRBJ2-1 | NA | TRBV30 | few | CAWSVGVLGNEQFF | TGTGCCTGGAGTGTAGGGGTCCTGGGCAATGAGCAGTTCTTC
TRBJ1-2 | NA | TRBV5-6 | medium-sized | CASSLGSSYGYTF | TGTGCCAGCAGCTTGGGTAGTAGCTATGGCTACACCTTC
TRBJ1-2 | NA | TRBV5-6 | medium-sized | CASSLDISTWGYTF | TGTGCCAGCAGCTTGGACATATCGACTTGGGGCTACACCTTC
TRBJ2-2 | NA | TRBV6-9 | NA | CASSNLSEHRGAVF | TGTGCCAGCAGTAACCTTTCCGAACACCGGGGAGCTGTTTTT
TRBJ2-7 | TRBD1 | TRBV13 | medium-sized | CASSRGQDLSYEQYF | TGTGCCAGCAGTCGAGGACAGGACCTGTCCTACGAGCAGTACTTC
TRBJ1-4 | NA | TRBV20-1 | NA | CSARDLGTNEKLFF | TGCAGTGCTAGAGATCTGGGGACTAATGAAAAACTGTTTTTT
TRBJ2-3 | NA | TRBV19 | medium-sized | CASSMGLNVGTDTQYF | TGTGCCAGTAGTATGGGCCTCAATGTGGGCACAGATACGCAGTATTTT
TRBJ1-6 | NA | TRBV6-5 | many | CASSYNSRGANSPLHF | TGTGCCAGCAGTTACAATAGTCGGGGGGCGAATTCACCCCTCCACTTT
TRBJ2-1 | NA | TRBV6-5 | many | CASSLDTVNEQFF | TGTGCCAGCAGCCTCGACACTGTGAATGAGCAGTTCTTC
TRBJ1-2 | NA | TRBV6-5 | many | CASRYRTLQGYGYTF | TGTGCCAGCAGATATAGGACTCTGCAGGGCTATGGCTACACCTTC
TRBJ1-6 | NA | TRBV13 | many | CASSAPKYNSPLHF | TGTGCCAGCAGCGCACCCAAATATAATTCACCCCTCCACTTT
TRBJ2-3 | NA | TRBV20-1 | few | CSARGRDWRTDTQYF | TGCAGTGCTAGGGGACGGGACTGGCGCACAGATACGCAGTATTTT
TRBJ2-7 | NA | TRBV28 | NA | CASSLELPSYEQYF | TGTGCCAGCAGTTTAGAACTACCCTCCTACGAGCAGTACTTC
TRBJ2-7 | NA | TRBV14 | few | CASSPSGLAYEQYF | TGTGCCAGCAGCCCCTCGGGACTGGCCTACGAGCAGTACTTC
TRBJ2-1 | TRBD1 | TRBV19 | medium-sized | CASSVTGWNEQFF | TGTGCCAGTAGTGTGACAGGGTGGAATGAGCAGTTCTTC
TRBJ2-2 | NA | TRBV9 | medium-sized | CASSVGLSGTGELFF | TGTGCCAGCAGCGTAGGGCTCAGCGGCACCGGGGAGCTGTTTTTT
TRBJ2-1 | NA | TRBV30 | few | CAWSSRTGGEQFF | TGTGCCTGGAGTTCACGGACCGGAGGTGAGCAGTTCTTC
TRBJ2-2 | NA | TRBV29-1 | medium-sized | CSTALRGELFF | TGCAGCACAGCATTAAGAGGGGAGCTGTTTTTT
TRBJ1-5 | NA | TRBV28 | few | CASSLLSGYSNQPQHF | TGTGCCAGCAGTTTATTGTCCGGGTATAGCAATCAGCCCCAGCATTTT
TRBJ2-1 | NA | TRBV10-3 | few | CAISPPDGGPGEQFF | TGTGCCATCAGCCCACCGGACGGGGGGCCCGGTGAGCAGTTCTTC
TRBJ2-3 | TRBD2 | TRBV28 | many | CASSLLSGGDTDTQYF | TGTGCCAGCAGTTTATTGAGCGGGGGGGACACAGATACGCAGTATTTT
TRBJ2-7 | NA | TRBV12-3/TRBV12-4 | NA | CASSLGITYEQYF | TGTGCCAGCAGTCTGGGGATTACCTACGAGCAGTACTTC
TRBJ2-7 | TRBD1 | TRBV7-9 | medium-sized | CASSGQASEQYF | TGTGCCAGCAGCGGACAGGCAAGCGAGCAGTACTTC
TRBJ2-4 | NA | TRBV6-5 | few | CASSASDGNIQYF | TGTGCCAGCAGTGCTTCGGACGGAAACATTCAGTACTTC
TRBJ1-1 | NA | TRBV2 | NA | CASRGYAATEAFF | TGTGCCAGCAGGGGATACGCGGCCACTGAAGCTTTCTTT
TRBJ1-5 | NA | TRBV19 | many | CASTAYSNQPQHF | TGTGCCAGTACGGCGTATAGCAATCAGCCCCAGCATTTT
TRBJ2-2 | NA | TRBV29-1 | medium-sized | CSVEQGTAENTGELFF | TGCAGCGTTGAGCAGGGAACAGCCGAGAACACCGGGGAGCTGTTTTTT
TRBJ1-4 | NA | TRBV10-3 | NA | CAISDRVGEELFF | TGTGCCATCAGTGACAGGGTTGGAGAAGAACTGTTTTTC